This TCR beta chain was found in a study of metastatic and nonmetastatic thyroid tumors. The CDR3 is made up of 13 amino acids. Germline values: CDR1 SNHLY, CDR2 FYNNEI. V lost 6 bases to trimming and J lost 9 bases; unmatched junction nucleotides: 6. Every patient underwent thyroid surgery untreated. This clone has a count of ten or more. TCRdb reanalyzed the PCR reads with MiXCR. The sample lists approximately 25,000 clones; more than 14% were seen once. The clonotype originates from a male donor with papillary thyroid cancer or a benign thyroid nodule (not recorded which). Some clones in this sample may be carry-over from other donors' samples. J is TRBJ1-5 and V is TRBV2, with TRBD1 identical over 9 bases. The sample consisted of blood. The CDR3 nucleotides read TGTGCCAGCAGGCCGGGACAGGGAGGGCCCCAGCATTTT. This translates into CASRPGQGGPQHF.